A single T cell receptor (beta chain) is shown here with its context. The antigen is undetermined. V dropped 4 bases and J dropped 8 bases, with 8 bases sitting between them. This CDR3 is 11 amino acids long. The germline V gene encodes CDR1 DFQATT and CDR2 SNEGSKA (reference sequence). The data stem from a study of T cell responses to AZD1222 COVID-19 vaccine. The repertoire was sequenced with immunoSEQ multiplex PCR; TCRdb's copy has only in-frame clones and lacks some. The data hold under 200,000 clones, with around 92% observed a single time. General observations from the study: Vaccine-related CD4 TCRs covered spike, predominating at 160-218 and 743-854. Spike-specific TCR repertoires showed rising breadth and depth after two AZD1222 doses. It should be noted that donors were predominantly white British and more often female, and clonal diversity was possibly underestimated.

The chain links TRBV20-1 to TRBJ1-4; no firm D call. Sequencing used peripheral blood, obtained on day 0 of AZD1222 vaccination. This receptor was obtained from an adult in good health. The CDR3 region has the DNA TGCAGTGCTAACCCCGGCGAAAAACTGTTTTTT. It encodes CSANPGEKLFF.